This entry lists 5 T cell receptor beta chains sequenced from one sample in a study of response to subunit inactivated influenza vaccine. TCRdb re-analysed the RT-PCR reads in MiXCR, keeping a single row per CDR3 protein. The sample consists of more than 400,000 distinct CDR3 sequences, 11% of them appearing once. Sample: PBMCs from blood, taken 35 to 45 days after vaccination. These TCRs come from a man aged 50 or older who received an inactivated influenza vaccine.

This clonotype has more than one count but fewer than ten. The CDR3 DNA is TGTGCCAGCAGTTTGGAGGGGGAGTCAGGCTACACCTTC. Translated: CASSLEGESGYTF. The chain employs TRBV12-3 or TRBV12-4 and TRBJ1-2, with a possible D match to TRBD1 (6 bases). There are 13 residues in the CDR3. V gave up 3 bases and J gave up 8 bases, with 13 bases separating them.

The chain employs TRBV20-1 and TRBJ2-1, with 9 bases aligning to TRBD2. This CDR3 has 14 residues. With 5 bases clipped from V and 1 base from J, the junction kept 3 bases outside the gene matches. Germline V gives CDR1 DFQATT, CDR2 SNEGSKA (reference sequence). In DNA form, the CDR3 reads TGCAGTGCTGGGGCGGGGGGGTCCTACAATGAGCAGTTCTTC. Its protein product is CSAGAGGSYNEQFF.

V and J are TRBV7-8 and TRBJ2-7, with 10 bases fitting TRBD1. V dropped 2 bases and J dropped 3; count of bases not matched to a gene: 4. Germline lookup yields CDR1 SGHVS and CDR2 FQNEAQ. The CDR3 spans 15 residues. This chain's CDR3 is CASSLTDRGFYEQYF. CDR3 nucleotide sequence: TGTGCCAGCAGCTTAACGGACAGGGGGTTCTACGAGCAGTACTTC.

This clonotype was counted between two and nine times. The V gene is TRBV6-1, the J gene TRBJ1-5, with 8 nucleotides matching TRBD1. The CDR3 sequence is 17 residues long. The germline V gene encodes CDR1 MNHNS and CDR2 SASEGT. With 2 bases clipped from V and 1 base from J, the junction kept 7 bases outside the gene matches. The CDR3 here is CASSEQGAGESNQPQHF. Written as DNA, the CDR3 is TGTGCCAGCAGTGAACAGGGGGCAGGGGAGAGCAATCAGCCCCAGCATTTT.

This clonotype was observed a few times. CDR3 residues: CASRQTGVAYEQYF. The CDR3 DNA follows: TGTGCCAGCAGACAGACAGGGGTTGCCTACGAGCAGTACTTC. The J gene is TRBJ2-7, the V gene TRBV6-1; 8 nucleotides agree with TRBD1. V lost 6 bases to trimming and J lost 2 bases; unmatched junction nucleotides: 6. Germline V gene lookup returns CDR1 MNHNS and CDR2 SASEGT. CDR3 length equals 14 residues.